This TCR beta chain came from a study of T-cell memory formation after mild COVID-19. General study findings and limits: A balance of CD4 and CD8 characterized clones contracting day 15 to 85, whereas later expanders leaned CD4+.

V lost 4 bases to trimming and J lost 2 bases; unmatched junction nucleotides: 5. This CDR3 has 15 amino acids. Looked up from germline, CDR1 is LNHDA and CDR2 is SQIVND (reference sequence). TCRdb reanalysed the 5' RACE reads using MiXCR and keeps one entry per CDR3 protein. Found here are approximately 560,000 distinct CDR3 sequences, 15% to 20% of them singletons; the top ten hold around 7.8%. On this clonotype: Its cognate antigen is unknown.

This TCR came from an adult woman who had mild COVID-19 (a few samples of this study predate the infection). Cell type and time point are not known. The chain is built from TRBV19 and TRBJ2-3; 8 bases map to TRBD1. What was sequenced was PBMCs or a T cell subset sorted from them (not recorded which). The CDR3, as DNA: TGTGCCAGTAGTACGGGGACAGGCGCCACAGATACGCAGTATTTT. The encoded protein is CASSTGTGATDTQYF.